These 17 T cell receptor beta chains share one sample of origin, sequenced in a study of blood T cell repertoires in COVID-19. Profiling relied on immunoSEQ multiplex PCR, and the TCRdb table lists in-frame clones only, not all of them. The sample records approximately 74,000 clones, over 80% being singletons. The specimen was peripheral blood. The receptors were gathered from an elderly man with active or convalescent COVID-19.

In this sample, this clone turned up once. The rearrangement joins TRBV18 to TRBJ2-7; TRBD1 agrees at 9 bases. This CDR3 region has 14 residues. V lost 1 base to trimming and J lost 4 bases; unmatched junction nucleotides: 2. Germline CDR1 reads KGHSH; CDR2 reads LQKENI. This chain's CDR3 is CASSPLQGAYEQYF. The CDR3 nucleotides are TGTGCCAGCTCACCACTACAGGGGGCGTACGAGCAGTACTTC.

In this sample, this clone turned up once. In DNA, the CDR3 is TGCGCCAGCAGCTTGGCCTTCGGGGGGCTGAACACTGAAGCTTTCTTT. This translates into CASSLAFGGLNTEAFF. The chain couples TRBV5-1 to TRBJ1-1, with a possible D match to TRBD1 (6 bases). Trimming cost V 0 bases and J 0 bases, with 12 bases left between them. This CDR3 has 16 residues. Germline V lookup: CDR1 SGHRS, CDR2 YFSETQ. Full variable domain (outside the CDR3, taken from reference TRBV5-1 and TRBJ1-1): KAGVTQTPRYLIKTRGQQVTLSCSPISGHRSVSWYQQTPGQGLQFLFEYFSETQRNKGNFPGRFSGRQFSNSRSEMNVSTLELGDSALYLCASSLAFGGLNTEAFFGQGTRLTVV.

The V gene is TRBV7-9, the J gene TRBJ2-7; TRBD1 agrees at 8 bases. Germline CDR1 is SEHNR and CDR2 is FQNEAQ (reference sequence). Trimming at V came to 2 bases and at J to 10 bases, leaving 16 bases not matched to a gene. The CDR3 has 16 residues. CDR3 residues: CASSLLQTGTGFGQYF. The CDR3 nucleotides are TGTGCCAGCAGCTTACTTCAAACCGGGACAGGTTTCGGTCAGTACTTC.

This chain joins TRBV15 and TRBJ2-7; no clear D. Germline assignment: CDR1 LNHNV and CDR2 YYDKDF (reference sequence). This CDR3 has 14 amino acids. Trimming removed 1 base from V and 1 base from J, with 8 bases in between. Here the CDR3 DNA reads TGTGCCACCAGCAGAGGTGGCAGTTCCTACGAGCAGTACTTC. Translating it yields CATSRGGSSYEQYF.

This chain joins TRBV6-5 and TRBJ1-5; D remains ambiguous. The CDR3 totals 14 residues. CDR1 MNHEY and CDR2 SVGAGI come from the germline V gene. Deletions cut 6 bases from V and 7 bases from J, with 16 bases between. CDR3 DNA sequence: TGTGCCAGCAGGGAGGGTATAGGGCTACAGCCCCAGCATTTT. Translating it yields CASREGIGLQPQHF.

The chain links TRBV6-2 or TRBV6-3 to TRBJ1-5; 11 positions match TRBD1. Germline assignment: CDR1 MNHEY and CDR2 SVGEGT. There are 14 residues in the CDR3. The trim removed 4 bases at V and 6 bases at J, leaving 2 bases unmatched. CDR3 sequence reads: CASSWTGGSQPQHF. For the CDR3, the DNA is TGTGCCAGCAGTTGGACAGGGGGCAGTCAGCCCCAGCATTTT.

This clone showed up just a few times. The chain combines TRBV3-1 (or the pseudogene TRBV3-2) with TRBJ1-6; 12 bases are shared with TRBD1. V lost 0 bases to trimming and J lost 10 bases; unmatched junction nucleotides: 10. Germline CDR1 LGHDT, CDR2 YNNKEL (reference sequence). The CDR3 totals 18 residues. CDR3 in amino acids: CASSQDFGTGGRLSPLHF. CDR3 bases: TGTGCCAGCAGCCAAGACTTTGGGACAGGGGGCAGGTTGTCACCCCTCCACTTT.

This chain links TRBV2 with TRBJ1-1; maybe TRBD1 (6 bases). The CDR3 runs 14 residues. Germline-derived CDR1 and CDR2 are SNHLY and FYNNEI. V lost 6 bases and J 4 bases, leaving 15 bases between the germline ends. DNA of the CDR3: TGTGCCAGCAGCCAACAGGGAATAGTCACTGAAGCTTTCTTT. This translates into CASSQQGIVTEAFF.

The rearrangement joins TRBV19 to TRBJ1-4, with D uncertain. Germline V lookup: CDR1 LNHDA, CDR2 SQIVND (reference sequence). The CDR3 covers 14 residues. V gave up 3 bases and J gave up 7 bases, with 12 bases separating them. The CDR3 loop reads CASSMRLGGEKLFF. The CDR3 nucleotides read TGTGCCAGTAGTATGCGGCTGGGTGGTGAAAAACTGTTTTTT. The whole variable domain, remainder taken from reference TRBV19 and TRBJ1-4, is DGGITQSPKYLFRKEGQNVTLSCEQNLNHDAMYWYRQDPGQGLRLIYYSQIVNDFQKGDIAEGYSVSREKKESFPLTVTSAQKNPTAFYLCASSMRLGGEKLFFGSGTQLSVL.

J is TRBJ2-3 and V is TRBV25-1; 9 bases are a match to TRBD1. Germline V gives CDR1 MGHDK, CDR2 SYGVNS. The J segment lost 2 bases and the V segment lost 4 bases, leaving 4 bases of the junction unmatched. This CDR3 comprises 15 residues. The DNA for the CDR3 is TGTGCCAGCAGTGGAGGGGACAGGGCCACAGATACGCAGTATTTT. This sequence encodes CASSGGDRATDTQYF.

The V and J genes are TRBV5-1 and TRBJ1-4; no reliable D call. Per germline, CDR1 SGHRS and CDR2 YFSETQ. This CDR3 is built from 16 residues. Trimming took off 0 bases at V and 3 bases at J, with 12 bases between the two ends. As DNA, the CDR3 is TGCGCCAGCAGCTTGGAGTATGGCAGGTCTAATGAAAAACTGTTTTTT. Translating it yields CASSLEYGRSNEKLFF.

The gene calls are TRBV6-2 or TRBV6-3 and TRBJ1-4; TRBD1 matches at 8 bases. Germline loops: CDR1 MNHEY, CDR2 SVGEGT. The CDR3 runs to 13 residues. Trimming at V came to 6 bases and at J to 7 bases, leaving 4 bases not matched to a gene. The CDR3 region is CASSRTGREKLFF. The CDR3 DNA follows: TGTGCCAGCAGCCGGACAGGGCGTGAAAAACTGTTTTTT.

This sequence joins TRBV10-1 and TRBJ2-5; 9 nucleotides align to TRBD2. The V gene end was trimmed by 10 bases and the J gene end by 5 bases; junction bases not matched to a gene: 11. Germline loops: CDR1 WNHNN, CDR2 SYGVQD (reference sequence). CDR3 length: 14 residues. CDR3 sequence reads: CATSAGGSRETQYF. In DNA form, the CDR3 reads TGCGCCACCTCAGCGGGAGGTTCGAGGGAGACCCAGTACTTC.

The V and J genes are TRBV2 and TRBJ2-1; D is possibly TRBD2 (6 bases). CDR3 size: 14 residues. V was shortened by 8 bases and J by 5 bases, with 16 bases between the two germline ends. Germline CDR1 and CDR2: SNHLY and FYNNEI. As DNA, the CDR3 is TGTGCCAGCTCCCCTAGGAGGGTCGACAATGAGCAGTTCTTC. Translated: CASSPRRVDNEQFF.

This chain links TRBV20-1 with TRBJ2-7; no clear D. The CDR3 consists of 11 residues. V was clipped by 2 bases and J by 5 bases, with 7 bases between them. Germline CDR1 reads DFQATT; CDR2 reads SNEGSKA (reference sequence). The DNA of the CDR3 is TGCAGTGCTAGACAGGATAACGAGCAGTACTTC. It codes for CSARQDNEQYF.

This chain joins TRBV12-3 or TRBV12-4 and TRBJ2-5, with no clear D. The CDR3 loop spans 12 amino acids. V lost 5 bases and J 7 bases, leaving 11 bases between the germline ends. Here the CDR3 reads CASSEAFLTQYF. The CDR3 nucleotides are TGTGCCAGCAGTGAAGCCTTCCTGACCCAGTACTTC.

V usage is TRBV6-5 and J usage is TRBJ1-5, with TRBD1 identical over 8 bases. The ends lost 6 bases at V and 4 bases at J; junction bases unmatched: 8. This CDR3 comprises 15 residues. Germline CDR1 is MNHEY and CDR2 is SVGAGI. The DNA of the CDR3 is TGTGCCAGCAGGAGGACAGGGAATGGGAATCAGCCCCAGCATTTT. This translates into CASRRTGNGNQPQHF.